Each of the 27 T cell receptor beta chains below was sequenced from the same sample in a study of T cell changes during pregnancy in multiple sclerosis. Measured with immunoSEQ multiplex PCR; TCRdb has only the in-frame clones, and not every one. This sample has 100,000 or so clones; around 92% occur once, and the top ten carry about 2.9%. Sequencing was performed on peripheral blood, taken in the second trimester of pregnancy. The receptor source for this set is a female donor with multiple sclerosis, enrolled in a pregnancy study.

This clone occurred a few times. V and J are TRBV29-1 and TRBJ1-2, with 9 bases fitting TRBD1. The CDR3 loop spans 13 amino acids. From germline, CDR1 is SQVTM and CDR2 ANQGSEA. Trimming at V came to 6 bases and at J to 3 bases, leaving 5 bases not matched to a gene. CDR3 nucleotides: TGCAGCGTCAGACAGGGGGTGGACTATGGCTACACCTTC. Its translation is CSVRQGVDYGYTF.

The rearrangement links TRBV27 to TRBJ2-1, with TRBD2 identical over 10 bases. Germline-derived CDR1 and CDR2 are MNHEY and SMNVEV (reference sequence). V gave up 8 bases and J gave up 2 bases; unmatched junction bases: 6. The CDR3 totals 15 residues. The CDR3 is CASLIAGGPYNEQFF. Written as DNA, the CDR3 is TGTGCCAGCCTTATAGCGGGAGGCCCCTACAATGAGCAGTTCTTC.

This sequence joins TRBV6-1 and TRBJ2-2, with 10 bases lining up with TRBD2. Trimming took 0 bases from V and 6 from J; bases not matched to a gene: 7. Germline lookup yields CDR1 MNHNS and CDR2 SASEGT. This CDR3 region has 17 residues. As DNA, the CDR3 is TGTGCCAGCAGTGAAGCGCGTAGCGGGAGGAGACCCGGGGAGCTGTTTTTT. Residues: CASSEARSGRRPGELFF.

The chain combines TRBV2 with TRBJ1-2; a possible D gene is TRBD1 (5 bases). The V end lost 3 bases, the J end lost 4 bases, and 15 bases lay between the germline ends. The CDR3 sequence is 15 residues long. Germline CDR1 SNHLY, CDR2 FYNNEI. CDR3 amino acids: CASSEGIGGSYGYTF. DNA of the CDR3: TGTGCCAGCAGTGAGGGCATTGGGGGGTCCTATGGCTACACCTTC. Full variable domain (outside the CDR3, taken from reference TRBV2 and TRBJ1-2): EPEVTQTPSHQVTQMGQEVILRCVPISNHLYFYWYRQILGQKVEFLVSFYNNEISEKSEIFDDQFSVERPDGSNFTLKIRSTKLEDSAMYFCASSEGIGGSYGYTFGSGTRLTVV.

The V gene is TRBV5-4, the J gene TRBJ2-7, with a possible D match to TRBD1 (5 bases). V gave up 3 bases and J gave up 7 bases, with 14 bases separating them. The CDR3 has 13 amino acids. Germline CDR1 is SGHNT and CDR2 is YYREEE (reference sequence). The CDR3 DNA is TGTGCCAGCAGCTGGGGCCAAGATGGGGAGCAGTACTTC. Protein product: CASSWGQDGEQYF.

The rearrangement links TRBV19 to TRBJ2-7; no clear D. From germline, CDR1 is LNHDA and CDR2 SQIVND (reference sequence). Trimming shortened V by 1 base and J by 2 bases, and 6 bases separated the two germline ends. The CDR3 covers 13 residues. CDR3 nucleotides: TGTGCCAGTAGTATAGTAGTTGCCTACGAGCAGTACTTC. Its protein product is CASSIVVAYEQYF.

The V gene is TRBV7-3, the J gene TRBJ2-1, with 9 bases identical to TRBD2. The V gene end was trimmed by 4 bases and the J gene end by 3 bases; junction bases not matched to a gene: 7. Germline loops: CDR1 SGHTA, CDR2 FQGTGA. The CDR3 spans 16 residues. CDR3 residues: CASSSLAGVVYNEQFF. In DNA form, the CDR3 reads TGTGCCAGCAGCTCCTTAGCGGGAGTTGTCTACAATGAGCAGTTCTTC.

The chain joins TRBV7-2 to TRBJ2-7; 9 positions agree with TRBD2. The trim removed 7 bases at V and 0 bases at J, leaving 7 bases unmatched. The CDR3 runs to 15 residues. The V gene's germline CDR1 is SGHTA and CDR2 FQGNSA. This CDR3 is CASTPIAGVSYEQYF. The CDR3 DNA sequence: TGTGCCAGCACCCCGATAGCGGGAGTCTCCTACGAGCAGTACTTC.

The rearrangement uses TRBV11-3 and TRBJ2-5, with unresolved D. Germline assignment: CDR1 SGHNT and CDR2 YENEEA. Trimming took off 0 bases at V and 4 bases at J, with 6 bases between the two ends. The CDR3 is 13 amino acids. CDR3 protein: CASSLDPGETQYF. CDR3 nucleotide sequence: TGTGCCAGCAGCTTAGATCCCGGAGAGACCCAGTACTTC. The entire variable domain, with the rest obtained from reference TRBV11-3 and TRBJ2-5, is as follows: EAGVVQSPRYKIIEKKQPVAFWCNPISGHNTLYWYLQNLGQGPELLIRYENEEAVDDSQLPKDRFSAERLKGVDSTLKIQPAELGDSAVYLCASSLDPGETQYFGPGTRLLVL.

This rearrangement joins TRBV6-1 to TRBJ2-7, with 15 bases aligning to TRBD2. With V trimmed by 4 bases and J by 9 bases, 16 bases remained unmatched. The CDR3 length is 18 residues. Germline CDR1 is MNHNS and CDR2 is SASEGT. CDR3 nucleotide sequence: TGTGCCAGCAGTGGGGTCGGGACTAGCGGGAGGCGGAGAGTCGGGCAGTACTTC. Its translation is CASSGVGTSGRRRVGQYF.

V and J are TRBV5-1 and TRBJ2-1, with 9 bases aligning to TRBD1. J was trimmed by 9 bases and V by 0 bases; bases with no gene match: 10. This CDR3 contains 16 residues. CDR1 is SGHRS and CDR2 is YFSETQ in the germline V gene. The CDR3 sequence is CASSLEGDRVLSEQFF. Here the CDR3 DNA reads TGCGCCAGCAGCTTGGAAGGGGACAGGGTCTTGTCTGAGCAGTTCTTC.

The CDR3 DNA reads as TGTGCCAGCAGTTTTGGAGGGTACGAGCAGTACTTC. Amino acid sequence: CASSFGGYEQYF. The chain carries TRBV27 and TRBJ2-7; tentative D call: TRBD2 (6 bases). V lost 3 bases and J 4 bases, leaving 7 bases between the germline ends. CDR1 and CDR2 from the germline V gene are MNHEY and SMNVEV (reference sequence). The CDR3 sequence is 12 residues long.

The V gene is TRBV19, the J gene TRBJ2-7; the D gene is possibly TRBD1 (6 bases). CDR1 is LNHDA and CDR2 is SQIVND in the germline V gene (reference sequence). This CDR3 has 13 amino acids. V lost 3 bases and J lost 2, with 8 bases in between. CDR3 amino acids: CASSIGTPYEQYF. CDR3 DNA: TGTGCCAGTAGTATCGGGACACCCTACGAGCAGTACTTC. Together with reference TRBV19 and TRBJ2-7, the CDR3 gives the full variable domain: DGGITQSPKYLFRKEGQNVTLSCEQNLNHDAMYWYRQDPGQGLRLIYYSQIVNDFQKGDIAEGYSVSREKKESFPLTVTSAQKNPTAFYLCASSIGTPYEQYFGPGTRLTVT.

CDR3 sequence (DNA): TGTGCCAGCAGCCAAGTCCACTCTGGGGCCAACGTCCTGACTTTC. This translates into CASSQVHSGANVLTF. V usage is TRBV14 and J usage is TRBJ2-6; D unresolved. This CDR3 is built from 15 residues. CDR1 and CDR2 from the germline V gene are SGHDN and FVKESK. Trimming removed 1 base from V and 0 bases from J, with 4 bases in between.

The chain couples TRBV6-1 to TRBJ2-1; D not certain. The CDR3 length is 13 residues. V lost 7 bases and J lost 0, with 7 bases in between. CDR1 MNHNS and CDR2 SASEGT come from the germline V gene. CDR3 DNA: TGTGCCAGCAACTTACTCTCCTACAATGAGCAGTTCTTC. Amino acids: CASNLLSYNEQFF.

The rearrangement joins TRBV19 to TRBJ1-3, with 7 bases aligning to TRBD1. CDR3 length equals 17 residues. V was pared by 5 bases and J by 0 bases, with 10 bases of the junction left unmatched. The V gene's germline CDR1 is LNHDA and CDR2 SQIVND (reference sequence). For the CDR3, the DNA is TGTGCCAGTAGTTTGGGGGGACAGTCACCCTCTGGAAACACCATATATTTT. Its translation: CASSLGGQSPSGNTIYF.

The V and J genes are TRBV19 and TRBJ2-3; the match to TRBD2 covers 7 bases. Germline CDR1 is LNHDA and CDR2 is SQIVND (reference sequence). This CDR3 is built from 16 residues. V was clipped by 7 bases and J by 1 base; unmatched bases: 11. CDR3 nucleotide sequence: TGTGCCAGTACCTCTTGGGGGGGATTGCGCACAGATACGCAGTATTTT. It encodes CASTSWGGLRTDTQYF.

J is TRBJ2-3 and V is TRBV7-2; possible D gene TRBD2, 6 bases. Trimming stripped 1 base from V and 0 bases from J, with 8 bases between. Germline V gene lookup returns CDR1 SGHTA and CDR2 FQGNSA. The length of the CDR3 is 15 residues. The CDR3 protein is CASSLEGRSTDTQYF. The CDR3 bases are TGTGCCAGCAGCTTAGAAGGGAGGAGCACAGATACGCAGTATTTT.

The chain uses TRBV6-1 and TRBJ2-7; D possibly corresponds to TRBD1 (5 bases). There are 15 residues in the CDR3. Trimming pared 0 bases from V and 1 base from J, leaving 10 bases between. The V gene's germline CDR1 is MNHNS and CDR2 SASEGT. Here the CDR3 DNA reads TGTGCCAGCAGTGAAGCGGCAGGGCGGTCCTACGAGCAGTACTTC. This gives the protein CASSEAAGRSYEQYF.

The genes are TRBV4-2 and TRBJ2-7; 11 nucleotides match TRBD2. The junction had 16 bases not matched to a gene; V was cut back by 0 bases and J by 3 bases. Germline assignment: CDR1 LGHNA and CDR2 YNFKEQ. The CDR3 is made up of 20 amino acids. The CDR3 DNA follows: TGTGCCAGCAGCCAAGAGGGCTATAACCTAGCGGGAGGAATCCTCTACGAGCAGTACTTC. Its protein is CASSQEGYNLAGGILYEQYF.

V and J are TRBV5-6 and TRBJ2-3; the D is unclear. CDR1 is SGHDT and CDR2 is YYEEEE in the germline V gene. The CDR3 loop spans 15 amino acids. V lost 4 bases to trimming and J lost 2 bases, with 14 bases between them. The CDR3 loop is CASSESPFSTDTQYF. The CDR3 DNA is TGTGCCAGCAGCGAGTCCCCTTTCTCCACAGATACGCAGTATTTT.

This CDR3 is CASGEGASTDTQYF. As DNA, the CDR3 is TGTGCCAGCGGTGAGGGGGCTTCGACAGATACGCAGTATTTT. This chain links TRBV28 with TRBJ2-3; 7 bases are a match to TRBD1. The germline V gene encodes CDR1 MDHEN and CDR2 SYDVKM. The J segment lost 3 bases and the V segment lost 8 bases, leaving 8 bases of the junction unmatched. The CDR3 covers 14 residues.

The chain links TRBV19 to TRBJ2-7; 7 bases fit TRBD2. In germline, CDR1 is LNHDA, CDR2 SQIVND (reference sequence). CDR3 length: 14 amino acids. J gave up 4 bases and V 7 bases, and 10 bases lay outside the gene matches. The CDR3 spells CASTPSGLPYEQYF. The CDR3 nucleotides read TGTGCCAGTACTCCCTCGGGACTACCTTACGAGCAGTACTTC.

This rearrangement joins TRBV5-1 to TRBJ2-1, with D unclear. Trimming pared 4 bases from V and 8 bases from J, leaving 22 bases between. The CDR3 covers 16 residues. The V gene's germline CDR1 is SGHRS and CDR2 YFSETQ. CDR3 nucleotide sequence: TGCGCCAGCAGCGATGGGCCACCCCAGTCAGGCGATGAGCAGTTCTTC. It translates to CASSDGPPQSGDEQFF.

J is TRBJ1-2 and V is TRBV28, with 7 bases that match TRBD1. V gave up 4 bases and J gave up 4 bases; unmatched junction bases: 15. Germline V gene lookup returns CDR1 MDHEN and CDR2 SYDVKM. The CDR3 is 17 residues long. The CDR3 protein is CASSSVRQGFLLYGYTF. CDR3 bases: TGTGCCAGCAGTTCAGTCAGACAGGGCTTTTTACTCTATGGCTACACCTTC.

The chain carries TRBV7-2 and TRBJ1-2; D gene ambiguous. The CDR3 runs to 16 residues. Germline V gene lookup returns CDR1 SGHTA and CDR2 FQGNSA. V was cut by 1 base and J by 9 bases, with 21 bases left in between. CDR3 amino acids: CASSLEATGVGVSYTF. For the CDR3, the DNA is TGTGCCAGCAGCTTAGAGGCAACCGGGGTCGGTGTGAGCTACACCTTC.

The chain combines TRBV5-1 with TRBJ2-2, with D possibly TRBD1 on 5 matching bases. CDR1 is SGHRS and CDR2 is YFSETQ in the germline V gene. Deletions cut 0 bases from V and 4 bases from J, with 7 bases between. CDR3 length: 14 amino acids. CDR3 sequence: CASSLVQVTGELFF. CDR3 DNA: TGCGCCAGCAGCTTGGTACAGGTCACCGGGGAGCTGTTTTTT.